The T cell receptor (beta chain) under discussion was sequenced for a study of T cell responses to AZD1222 COVID-19 vaccine. The V end was cut by 3 bases, the J end by 2 bases, with 5 bases between. Germline V gene sequence: CDR1 MNHEY, CDR2 SMNVEV (reference sequence). The CDR3 covers 13 residues. The repertoire was sequenced with immunoSEQ multiplex PCR; TCRdb's copy has only in-frame clones and lacks some. Of roughly 140,000 clones listed, 80% to 90% are singletons. V and J are TRBV27 and TRBJ1-3; D not certain. The sample here was peripheral blood, taken after recovery from COVID-19. This clonotype was obtained from an adult who had recovered from COVID-19. The CDR3 region has the DNA TGTGCCAGCAGTTTTGGGACTGGAAACACCATATATTTT. Translating it yields CASSFGTGNTIYF.